Below are 18 T cell receptor beta chains sequenced from a single sample in a study of T cell responses to AZD1222 COVID-19 vaccine. Data came from immunoSEQ multiplex PCR; TCRdb stores just in-frame clones and leaves some out. The data hold 150,000 or so clones, with 90% to 95% observed a single time. This specimen consisted of peripheral blood, obtained on day 0 of AZD1222 vaccination. All receptors derive from an adult in good health.

The rearrangement links TRBV30 to TRBJ1-5; D is perhaps TRBD1 (5 bases). V shed 0 bases and J shed 0 bases, with 9 bases lying between them. In germline, CDR1 is GTSNPN, CDR2 SVGIG (reference sequence). This CDR3 contains 15 residues. CDR3 nucleotides: TGTGCCTGGAGTGTCGGGGGGAATAGCAATCAGCCCCAGCATTTT. Translating gives CAWSVGGNSNQPQHF.

This clone has only one observation. The chain couples TRBV5-1 to TRBJ2-6; 8 bases are shared with TRBD2. J lost 0 bases, V lost 2 bases, and 13 bases had no gene match. Germline V lookup: CDR1 SGHRS, CDR2 YFSETQ. The CDR3 sequence is 20 residues long. The CDR3 reads CASSFRGTAGGISGANVLTF. CDR3 DNA sequence: TGCGCCAGCAGCTTCCGTGGGACTGCGGGGGGTATCTCTGGGGCCAACGTCCTGACTTTC.

This clone turned up a few times. The chain employs TRBV2 and TRBJ2-2; D not resolved. This CDR3 is built from 14 residues. Germline lookup yields CDR1 SNHLY and CDR2 FYNNEI. V lost 6 bases to trimming and J lost 2 bases, with 10 bases between them. The CDR3 loop reads CASSGIENTGELFF. The CDR3 DNA follows: TGTGCCAGCAGCGGTATCGAAAACACCGGGGAGCTGTTTTTT.

This chain joins TRBV11-1 and TRBJ2-3; the D is unclear. There are 15 residues in the CDR3. Germline values: CDR1 SGHAT, CDR2 FQDESV (reference sequence). V shed 4 bases and J shed 4 bases, with 15 bases lying between them. The CDR3: CASSWKQRNADTQYF. The CDR3 bases are TGTGCCAGCAGCTGGAAACAGAGAAACGCAGATACGCAGTATTTT.

This rearrangement joins TRBV7-3 to TRBJ1-1, with 7 positions matching TRBD1. The CDR3 extends over 15 amino acids. Germline V gene sequence: CDR1 SGHTA, CDR2 FQGTGA. V gave up 4 bases and J gave up 4 bases; unmatched junction bases: 9. DNA of the CDR3: TGTGCCAGCAGCTCAACAGGGGCTTGGATCACTGAAGCTTTCTTT. Translation gives CASSSTGAWITEAFF.

The rearrangement uses TRBV19 and TRBJ1-5; TRBD1 is a possible D gene (5 bases). V shed 6 bases and J shed 1 base, with 13 bases lying between them. Germline CDR1 LNHDA, CDR2 SQIVND (reference sequence). This CDR3 is built from 15 residues. CDR3: CASSVGTGSNQPQHF. CDR3 nucleotide sequence: TGTGCCAGTAGCGTGGGAACAGGAAGCAATCAGCCCCAGCATTTT. The full variable domain, its missing parts supplied by reference TRBV19 and TRBJ1-5, is DGGITQSPKYLFRKEGQNVTLSCEQNLNHDAMYWYRQDPGQGLRLIYYSQIVNDFQKGDIAEGYSVSREKKESFPLTVTSAQKNPTAFYLCASSVGTGSNQPQHFGDGTRLSIL.

The chain is built from TRBV19 and TRBJ2-1; TRBD2 is a possible D gene (6 bases). This CDR3 has 15 amino acids. Germline CDR1 is LNHDA and CDR2 is SQIVND (reference sequence). V lost 6 bases to trimming and J lost 2 bases, with 14 bases between them. CDR3 residues: CASSVSGLAYNEQFF. DNA of the CDR3: TGTGCCAGTAGCGTTAGCGGTCTTGCCTACAATGAGCAGTTCTTC.

The chain combines TRBV24-1 with TRBJ2-7, with D maybe TRBD2 (5 bases). CDR3 length: 11 amino acids. Germline loops: CDR1 KGHDR, CDR2 SFDVKD. V was pared by 4 bases and J by 5 bases, with 5 bases between. CDR3 region: CATSEEDEQYF. The DNA for the CDR3 is TGTGCCACCAGTGAGGAGGACGAGCAGTACTTC.

The J gene is TRBJ2-1, the V gene TRBV19; possibly TRBD2 for D (7 bases). CDR1 is LNHDA, CDR2 SQIVND, per germline (reference sequence). The CDR3 extends over 16 amino acids. V was cut by 7 bases and J by 3 bases, with 19 bases left in between. CDR3 coding DNA: TGTGCCAGTAACATCTTCGGCGGGGGCCTCTACAATGAGCAGTTCTTC. Translated: CASNIFGGGLYNEQFF.

This clone was detected only once. The rearrangement joins TRBV28 to TRBJ2-4; TRBD1 aligns across 7 bases. The CDR3 covers 15 residues. The germline gives CDR1 MDHEN, CDR2 SYDVKM. Germline trimming cut 3 bases from V and 9 bases from J; bases unmatched to any gene: 11. CDR3 residues: CASSFRGTVMIIQYF. CDR3 bases: TGTGCCAGCAGTTTCAGGGGGACAGTCATGATCATTCAGTACTTC.

The genes are TRBV6-5 and TRBJ2-2, with D maybe TRBD1 (5 bases). CDR1 MNHEY and CDR2 SVGAGI come from the germline V gene. CDR3 size: 15 residues. Trimming cost V 1 base and J 2 bases, with 8 bases left between them. The CDR3 bases are TGTGCCAGCAGTTACTGGCAGGGAAACACCGGGGAGCTGTTTTTT. Its protein is CASSYWQGNTGELFF.

The chain links TRBV5-1 to TRBJ2-5; 7 positions agree with TRBD1. This CDR3 has 15 amino acids. Germline values: CDR1 SGHRS, CDR2 YFSETQ. The V gene end was trimmed by 2 bases and the J gene end by 2 bases; junction bases not matched to a gene: 6. The CDR3 loop reads CASSFNNRGQETQYF. As DNA, the CDR3 is TGCGCCAGCAGCTTTAATAACAGGGGTCAAGAGACCCAGTACTTC.

The J gene is TRBJ2-5, the V gene TRBV18; D might be TRBD1 or TRBD2, each matching 5 bases. The CDR3 has 14 amino acids. Trimming stripped 3 bases from V and 2 bases from J, with 10 bases between. The germline V gene encodes CDR1 KGHSH and CDR2 LQKENI. This chain's CDR3 is CASSPWDGQETQYF. The CDR3 DNA follows: TGTGCCAGCTCACCTTGGGACGGTCAAGAGACCCAGTACTTC.

The gene calls are TRBV5-1 and TRBJ2-7; 10 positions agree with TRBD2. Germline-derived CDR1 and CDR2 are SGHRS and YFSETQ. CDR3 length: 15 amino acids. The trim removed 4 bases at V and 3 bases at J, leaving 7 bases unmatched. The CDR3 is CASSPLAGVIYEQYF. CDR3 nucleotide sequence: TGCGCCAGCAGCCCCCTAGCGGGAGTAATCTACGAGCAGTACTTC.

The chain recombines TRBV15 with TRBJ2-7; D is ambiguous. The CDR3 runs 13 residues. Germline CDR1 and CDR2: LNHNV and YYDKDF (reference sequence). Between the trimmed V and J ends, which lost 0 bases and 9 bases, there was a span of 12 bases. The chain's CDR3 is CATSRDVGRRQYF. CDR3 nucleotide sequence: TGTGCCACCAGCAGAGACGTGGGTCGGCGGCAGTACTTC.

This chain connects TRBV27 to TRBJ1-2; perhaps TRBD1 as D (6 bases). V was cut by 4 bases and J by 8 bases, with 11 bases left in between. Germline V gene sequence: CDR1 MNHEY, CDR2 SMNVEV (reference sequence). This CDR3 has 12 residues. The CDR3 sequence: CASSSTGSGYTF. CDR3 nucleotides: TGTGCCAGCAGTTCTACAGGGTCGGGCTACACCTTC.

This chain uses TRBV23-1 with TRBJ2-7; no clear D. TRBV23-1 is an open reading frame, and its role is uncertain. This CDR3 comprises 10 residues. Trimming removed 2 bases from V and 6 bases from J, with 2 bases in between. The CDR3 DNA reads as TGCGCCAGCAGTCAACGCGAGCAGTACTTC. Translation gives CASSQREQYF.

This clone was seen only once. The chain uses TRBV7-2 and TRBJ1-2, with TRBD1 as a possible D gene (5 bases). The CDR3 is 15 amino acids. V lost 1 base and J 5 bases, leaving 14 bases between the germline ends. CDR1 is SGHTA, CDR2 FQGNSA, per germline. In DNA form, the CDR3 reads TGTGCCAGCAGCTTAGTTACAGGATTGGGGTATGGCTACACCTTC. Encoded protein: CASSLVTGLGYGYTF.